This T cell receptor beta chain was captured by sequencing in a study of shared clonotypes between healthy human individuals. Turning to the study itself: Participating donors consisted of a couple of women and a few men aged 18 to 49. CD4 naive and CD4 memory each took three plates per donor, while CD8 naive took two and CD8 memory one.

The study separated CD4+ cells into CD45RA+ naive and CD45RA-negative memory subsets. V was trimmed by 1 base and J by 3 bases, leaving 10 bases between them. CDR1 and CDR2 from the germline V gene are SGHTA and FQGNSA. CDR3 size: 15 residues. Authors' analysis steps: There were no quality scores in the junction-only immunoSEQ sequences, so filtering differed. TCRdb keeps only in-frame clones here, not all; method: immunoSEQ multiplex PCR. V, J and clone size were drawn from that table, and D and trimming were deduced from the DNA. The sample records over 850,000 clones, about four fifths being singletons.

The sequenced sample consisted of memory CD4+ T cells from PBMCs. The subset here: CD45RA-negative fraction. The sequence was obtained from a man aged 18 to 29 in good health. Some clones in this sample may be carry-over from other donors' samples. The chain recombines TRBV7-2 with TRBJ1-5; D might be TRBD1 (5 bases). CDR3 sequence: CASSLVGGDNQPQHF. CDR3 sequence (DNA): TGTGCCAGCAGCTTAGTGGGAGGGGACAATCAGCCCCAGCATTTT. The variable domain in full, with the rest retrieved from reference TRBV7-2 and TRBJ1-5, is GAGVSQSPSNKVTEKGKDVELRCDPISGHTALYWYRQSLGQGLEFLIYFQGNSAPDKSGLPSDRFSAERTGGSVSTLTIQRTQQEDSAVYLCASSLVGGDNQPQHFGDGTRLSIL.